This TCR beta chain was captured by sequencing in a study of blood T cell repertoires in COVID-19. Study at large: Samples of COVID-19 (acute and convalescent) were obtained from the United States, Italy and Spain. T cells, B-cell-depleted T cells, or PBMCs provided the cDNA or gDNA that served as material.

The protocol was immunoSEQ multiplex PCR, while the TCRdb copy is restricted to in-frame clones and leaves out a portion. Of 65,000 to 90,000 clones in the sample, around nine tenths were seen once. Per germline, CDR1 SGHAT and CDR2 FQNNGV. Between the trimmed V and J ends, which lost 1 base and 0 bases, there was a span of 7 bases. The CDR3 sequence is 15 residues long. The V and J genes are TRBV11-2 and TRBJ1-3, with D tentatively TRBD1 (5 bases). The receptor was isolated from a human donor in a cohort sampled during active COVID-19. Sequencing was carried out using peripheral blood. This chain's CDR3 is CASSLGRGSGNTIYF. CDR3 nucleotides: TGTGCCAGCAGCTTAGGAAGGGGCTCTGGAAACACCATATATTTT.